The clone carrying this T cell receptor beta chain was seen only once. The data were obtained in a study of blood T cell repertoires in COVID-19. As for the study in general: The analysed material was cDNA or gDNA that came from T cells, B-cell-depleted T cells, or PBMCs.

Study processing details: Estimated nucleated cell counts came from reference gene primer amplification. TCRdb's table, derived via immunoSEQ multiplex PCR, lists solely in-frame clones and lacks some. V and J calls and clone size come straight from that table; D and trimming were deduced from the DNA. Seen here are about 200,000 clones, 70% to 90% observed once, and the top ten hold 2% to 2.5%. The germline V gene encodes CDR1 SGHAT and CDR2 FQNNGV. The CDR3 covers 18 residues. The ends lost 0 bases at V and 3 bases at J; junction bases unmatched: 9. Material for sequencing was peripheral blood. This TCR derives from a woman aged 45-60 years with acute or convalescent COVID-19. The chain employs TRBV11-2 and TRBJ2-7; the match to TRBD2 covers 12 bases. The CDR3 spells CASSLDSRTSGVHYEQYF. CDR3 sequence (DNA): TGTGCCAGCAGCTTAGATTCTCGGACTAGCGGGGTACACTACGAGCAGTACTTC.